The clone carrying this TCR beta chain was detected only a few times. Its specificity is unknown. Germline CDR1 DFQATT, CDR2 SNEGSKA (reference sequence). The CDR3 extends over 13 amino acids. V was cut by 1 base and J by 1 base, with 7 bases left in between. This sample was taken from a study of T-cell memory formation after mild COVID-19. Study-wide results and limits: Whether day 37 second-wave clones are SARS-CoV-2-specific was not confirmed. Some clones that responded were present in memory (sampled pre-infection), which suggests cross-reactive memory joined. The study found contracting CD4+ clones mainly in CM and EM and contracting CD8+ clones in EMRA.

TCR alpha and TCR beta cDNA libraries with sample barcodes and UMIs came from 5'RACE using constant-segment primers. TCRdb reprocessed the 5' RACE reads with MiXCR, giving one entry per CDR3 protein. This table has roughly 400,000 distinct CDR3 sequences, roughly 26% appearing once. Material for sequencing was PBMCs or a T cell subset sorted from them (not recorded which). The rearrangement uses TRBV20-1 and TRBJ1-1; D ambiguous. This clonotype was sampled from an adult woman who had mild COVID-19 (a few samples of this study predate the infection). Cell type and time point are not known. CDR3 in DNA: TGCAGTGCTAGAGCCCAGCCGAACACTGAAGCTTTCTTT. This sequence encodes CSARAQPNTEAFF.